This TCR beta chain stems from a study of cytomegalovirus exposure and HLA in healthy donors (dated by TCRdb to the late 2010s). A note on the overall study: An earlier analysis of several hundred of the donors reported 250 to 350 Gb of sequence data and approximately 110 million unique TCR beta sequences from 150 million to 200 million T cells. Class I and class II HLA loci were covered by the typing at four-digit resolution. To study patterns of TCR occurrence, a later analysis re-analyzed previously published TCR beta repertoires from 500 to 850 donors and added high-resolution HLA genotyping. Using immunosequencing, the study profiled T cell repertoires from fewer than 700 subjects and related those repertoires to cytomegalovirus serostatus. Donor age, sex, ethnicity and CMV serostatus were compiled together with the repertoire data. Roughly 5 DR-DQ haplotypes were treated as single units for association and clustering because of strong linkage in the cohort. Typing coverage differed by locus: A, B, C, DRB1 and DQB1 were typed in roughly 629-630 donors, DQA1 in about 550, DPA1 in 600 to 610, and DPB1 in 400 to 490. In the later analysis, no new phenotypic data were used to find candidate immune exposures; instead, reliance was placed on TCR beta sequences and their occurrence across donors. A later genetic analysis took genome-wide SNP genotypes for about 65% of the roughly 670 donors and used that subset as a discovery cohort. Besides the first cohort of hundreds of subjects, a separate validation cohort made up of 120 different subjects was used. Approximately 310 gigabases of sequencing data and tens of millions of unique TCR sequences were included in an early release covering about 700 HLA-typed donors. An earlier analysis of roughly 580 of the donors used high-throughput TCR beta sequencing to judge whether each TCR beta V gene segment behaved as functional or pseudogenic. Every repertoire in the discovery cohort had been generated on one and the same sequencing platform. The study aimed to test whether cataloging public T cell receptors could reveal signatures of past pathogen exposure. Among roughly 400 genotyped donors of the cohort, an average of approximately 220,000 unique TCR beta nucleotide sequences was sequenced per donor, of which 15% to 20% were non-productive. To predict cytomegalovirus infection status, the study combined high-throughput TCR immunosequencing, statistical association of individual TCRs with disease status, and machine learning. Of the roughly 400 genotyped donors, approximately 83% fell in the genetic ancestry cluster associated with self-reported Caucasian donors.

For this clone: Its cognate antigen has yet to be identified. Per-base quality was not reported, and no clone a single base away is much larger than it.

From a lookup of the germline V gene, CDR1 and CDR2 are SQVTM and ANQGSEA. V has 7 bases trimmed and J has 0 bases trimmed; junction bases matching no gene number 5. The cysteine opens and the phenylalanine closes a CDR3 of 17 amino acids. Only the CDR3 DNA is retained, 51 bases long and in frame from the first base. The cohort consisted of hundreds of healthy bone marrow donors. All cohort members were sampled while nominally healthy, although unrecorded immune exposures were likely present. The donor was CMV seronegative and was included in the group of several hundred seronegative cohort members. Every donor gave a peripheral blood sample, and the peripheral blood mononuclear cells from that sample were used for TCR beta sequencing. The Qiagen DNeasy Blood Extraction Kit was used to extract genomic DNA from the blood cell samples. The paper as a whole reports these results and caveats: V-gene and J-gene trimming of TCR beta chains was associated with a missense DCLRE1C variant in a later genetic analysis, and the association was replicated in an independent cohort. A few of the identified cytomegalovirus-associated TCR beta chains were confirmed in vitro to be specific for cytomegalovirus antigens. Specific HLA alleles were associated with roughly 17,000 TCR beta sequences at a false discovery rate of 0.05 in a later analysis. The earlier analysis of nearly 600 of the donors excluded approximately 15 rarely observed V segments, including chromosome 9 orphons, because counts were too low. In a later analysis, most CMV-associated TCR beta chains were found to appear HLA-restricted, with HLA associations seemingly driven largely by CMV exposure. Correlated functional status among segregating V segments might be attributable to linkage disequilibrium, but an unknown experimental factor could not be ruled out. A cluster of highly shared sequence variants was judged likely to be a technical artifact of the sequencing pipeline. Because the 87-base-pair reads could not distinguish some IMGT-functional V segments, including TRBV6-2 and TRBV6-3, those segments were excluded. Across donors, most TCR sequences were observed very rarely, whereas some public TCRs were present in many individuals. In an earlier analysis of about 600 of the donors, most TCR beta V segments appeared in productive rearrangements about 87% or about 30% of the time, broadly matching IMGT annotations. A later genetic analysis reported fewer N-insertions in productive TCRs among donors in an Asian-associated ancestry cluster than the roughly 670-donor mean. The study gave a list of under 200 TCR beta chains associated with cytomegalovirus. Assigning TCR associations to individual alleles was difficult when HLA alleles, especially DR and DQ, strongly co-occurred. A further reported finding was that TCR beta sequences accurately predicted the HLA-A and HLA-B alleles for most subjects in the first cohort. It was suggested by the authors that the approach could potentially be generalized to other disease states and immunological phenotypes. A later analysis found that HLA-associated TCR beta chains were more clonally expanded and had lower generation probabilities than equally common non-associated chains. According to a later analysis, parvovirus B19, influenza, CMV and Epstein-Barr virus appeared linked to several top co-occurrence clusters. Only TCR beta chains were sequenced in this cohort, and the absence of alpha or paired-chain data limited detectable features. The presence/absence analyses assumed that sequencing depth was roughly uniform across donors, and that assumption may not be true. The only immune exposure information available for the cohort was CMV serostatus. In a later analysis, the rate of TCR association differed among HLA loci, with DRB1 alleles having the most associated TCRs and HLA-C alleles having the fewest. The classifier was reported to diagnose cytomegalovirus status with high specificity and sensitivity in both the original cohort and the validation cohort. Because some donors lacked HLA typing at each locus, the association tests relied only on the typed subset.

The library came from the immunoSEQ multiplex PCR assay. A mixture of 60 forward primers for TCR Vbeta segments and 13 reverse primers for TCR Jbeta segments was used in the multiplex PCR. The CDR3 region of rearranged TCR beta genes was amplified from genomic DNA with a multiplex PCR assay. The amplified TCR beta libraries were sequenced on the Illumina HiSeq System as 87-base-pair reads. In the original analysis: In a later analysis, tens of millions of unique TCR beta chains were counted across the approximately 620 repertoires, and approximately 11 million of these chains were shared by at least two donors. Raw reads were error-corrected and collapsed into unique sequences with a nearest-neighbor algorithm that merged closely related sequences to remove PCR and sequencing errors. V, D and J gene segments were assigned by aligning CDR3 sequences to IMGT reference sequences. Each retained sequence needed at least a six-nucleotide match to both a V gene segment and a J gene segment. A rearrangement was called productive if the CDR3 had no stop codons and remained in frame with V and J, and every other rearrangement was called non-productive. Following IMGT convention, CDR3 was defined as the stretch from the second conserved V-encoded cysteine up to the conserved J-encoded phenylalanine. The earlier analysis of about 610 of the donors excluded sequences that lacked an unambiguous match to a single V gene segment. An earlier analysis of several hundred of the donors called V segments functional above 56.7% productive rearrangements and segregating when the between-donor standard deviation exceeded 5%. A statistical classification framework was built for diagnosing cytomegalovirus status from the catalog of TCR beta chain sequences. In a later analysis, TCR nucleotide sequences were compared against IMGT/GENE-DB human TR gene sequences so that V and J genes could be assigned. Using the TCRdist pipeline, a later analysis assigned CDR3 sequences along with most-parsimonious VDJ recombination scenarios. A later analysis defined each TCR beta chain by its CDR3 amino acid sequence plus V-gene family, and excluded reads lacking a unique V-gene family. A later analysis removed 592 highly shared, low-generation-probability nucleotide sequences to deal with suspected cross-contamination and a sequencing artifact. For each public chain, a later analysis derived a clonal expansion index from normalized ranks of inferred template counts within each repertoire. In a later analysis, generation probabilities were computed using a VDJ recombination model fitted to out-of-frame rearrangements, and the results were checked against IGoR. Hypergeometric tests were used in a later analysis to score TCR-TCR, TCR-HLA and TCR-CMV co-occurrence, with a repertoire-size bias correction applied to the TCR pairs. False discovery rates were estimated in a later analysis by permuting HLA or CMV assignments 20 times. In a later analysis, co-occurring TCRs were grouped using DBSCAN, with TCRdist sequence similarity added in when clustering inside HLA-allele-positive subsets. Repertoires with fewer than 30,000 or more than 120,000 public chains were left out of co-occurrence clustering, as were about 5 repertoires with anomalous nucleotide sharing. Imported from immuneACCESS, the table was reduced by TCRdb to in-frame sequences with V and J called. These copies leave out some clones; in studies compared against another copy, an unresolved V gene accounts for under half, and the cause of the remainder is not known. Clonal size and the V and J genes are those of that table, whereas D and trimming came from the DNA. The sample table holds about 160,000 clones, of which less than 90% were seen once. The ten largest clonotypes hold around 0.98% of the sample.

The sequencing sample was made of PBMCs. Rearrangement joined TRBV29-1 to TRBJ2-2; 16 nucleotides in the junction match TRBD2. The TCR originated in a man aged 25 to 40 in good health and CMV-seronegative. The base sequence is TGCAGCGCCCTAGGGACTAGCGGGAGGGCGAACACCGGGGAGCTGTTTTTT. Its amino acids are CSALGTSGRANTGELFF.